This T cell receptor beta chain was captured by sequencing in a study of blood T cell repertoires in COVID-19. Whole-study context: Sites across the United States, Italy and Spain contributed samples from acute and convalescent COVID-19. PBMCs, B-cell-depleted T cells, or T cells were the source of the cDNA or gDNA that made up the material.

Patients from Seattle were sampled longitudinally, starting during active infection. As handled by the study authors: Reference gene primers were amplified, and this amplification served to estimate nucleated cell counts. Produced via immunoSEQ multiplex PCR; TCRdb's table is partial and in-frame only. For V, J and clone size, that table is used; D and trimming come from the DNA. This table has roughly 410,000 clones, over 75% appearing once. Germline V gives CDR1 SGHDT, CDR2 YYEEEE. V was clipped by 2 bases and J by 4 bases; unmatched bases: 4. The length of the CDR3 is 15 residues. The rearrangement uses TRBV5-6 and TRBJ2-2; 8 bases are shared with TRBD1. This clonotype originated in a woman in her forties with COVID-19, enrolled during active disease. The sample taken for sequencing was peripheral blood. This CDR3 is CASSFWDRFTGELFF. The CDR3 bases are TGTGCCAGCAGCTTCTGGGACAGGTTCACCGGGGAGCTGTTTTTT.